What follows are 16 T cell receptor beta chains derived from one specimen sequenced in a study of blood T cell repertoires in COVID-19. Measured with immunoSEQ multiplex PCR; TCRdb has only the in-frame clones, and not every one. Here the sample spans approximately 200,000 clones, less than 90% being singletons. The specimen sequenced was peripheral blood. These TCRs come from a middle-aged man with active or convalescent COVID-19.

The V and J genes are TRBV24-1 and TRBJ2-1; 11 bases align to TRBD2. CDR1 is KGHDR and CDR2 is SFDVKD in the germline V gene. V lost 2 bases, J lost 3 bases, and 2 bases stayed unmatched. This CDR3 has 16 amino acids. CDR3 nucleotides: TGTGCCACCAGTGATTATACTAGCGGGGGCTACAATGAGCAGTTCTTC. Encoded protein: CATSDYTSGGYNEQFF.

The chain is built from TRBV10-1 and TRBJ2-1; 7 bases agree with TRBD2. Germline-derived CDR1 and CDR2 are WNHNN and SYGVQD (reference sequence). The CDR3 has 15 residues. The trim removed 0 bases at V and 2 bases at J, leaving 1 base unmatched. CDR3 amino acids: CASSESGGTYNEQFF. As DNA, the CDR3 is TGCGCCAGCAGTGAGTCGGGGGGGACCTACAATGAGCAGTTCTTC.

V and J are TRBV5-5 and TRBJ1-2; the D is unclear. This CDR3 is 14 amino acids long. Germline CDR1 reads SGHKS; CDR2 reads YYEKEE (reference sequence). V was trimmed by 1 base and J by 0 bases, leaving 7 bases between them. CDR3 residues: CASSLTSANYGYTF. As DNA, the CDR3 is TGTGCCAGCAGCTTGACGTCGGCTAACTATGGCTACACCTTC.

This clone showed up just once. The rearrangement joins TRBV7-3 to TRBJ1-4; no definite D call. The CDR3 has 13 residues. The germline V gene has CDR1 SGHTA and CDR2 FQGTGA. The germline V and J ends were trimmed by 3 bases and 6 bases, with 8 bases remaining between them. The CDR3: CASSFSPDEKLFF. Written as DNA, the CDR3 is TGTGCCAGCAGCTTTTCCCCGGATGAAAAACTGTTTTTT.

This sequence joins TRBV6-6 and TRBJ1-3; TRBD1 agrees at 10 bases. This CDR3 has 15 amino acids. Germline trimming cut 4 bases from V and 5 bases from J; bases unmatched to any gene: 5. In germline, CDR1 is MNHNY, CDR2 SVGAGI (reference sequence). The CDR3 nucleotides are TGTGCCAGCAGTTCGGGACAGGGGAACCGAAACACCATATATTTT. Its protein is CASSSGQGNRNTIYF.

The V and J genes are TRBV3-1 (or the pseudogene TRBV3-2) and TRBJ1-2; a weak D match, TRBD1 (5 bases). Trimming pared 0 bases from V and 10 bases from J, leaving 6 bases between. The CDR3 covers 11 residues. Germline CDR1 and CDR2: LGHDT and YNNKEL (reference sequence). For the CDR3, the DNA is TGTGCCAGCAGCCAAGAACAGGCCTACACCTTC. Amino acid sequence: CASSQEQAYTF.

The chain links TRBV29-1 to TRBJ2-7; tentatively, D is TRBD2 (5 bases). The germline V and J ends were trimmed by 1 base and 2 bases, with 12 bases remaining between them. This CDR3 is built from 14 residues. In germline, CDR1 is SQVTM, CDR2 ANQGSEA. This CDR3 is CSVEGVGEPYEQYF. In DNA, the CDR3 is TGCAGCGTTGAAGGGGTCGGGGAACCCTACGAGCAGTACTTC.

The gene calls are TRBV10-1 and TRBJ1-1; TRBD1 aligns across 11 bases. This CDR3 is built from 15 residues. Germline loops: CDR1 WNHNN, CDR2 SYGVQD (reference sequence). Trimming took 6 bases from V and 5 from J; bases not matched to a gene: 8. The DNA of the CDR3 is TGCGCCAGCAGCCCCACCGGGACAGGGGGTACTGAAGCTTTCTTT. This translates into CASSPTGTGGTEAFF.

This clone appeared once. The genes are TRBV10-2 and TRBJ2-3; 10 nucleotides align to TRBD2. V was pared by 6 bases and J by 0 bases, with 21 bases of the junction left unmatched. The CDR3 is 21 amino acids. Germline loops: CDR1 WSHSY, CDR2 SAAADI. In nucleotides, the CDR3 is TGCGCCAGCAGCGCCATAAAGCGGGGGGGCCTACTGTACTTTAGCACAGATACGCAGTATTTT. Protein: CASSAIKRGGLLYFSTDTQYF.

The chain recombines TRBV2 with TRBJ2-7; 13 positions match TRBD2. Germline V gives CDR1 SNHLY, CDR2 FYNNEI. The V gene end was trimmed by 3 bases and the J gene end by 1 base; junction bases not matched to a gene: 0. The CDR3 length is 15 residues. The CDR3 bases are TGTGCCAGCAGTGAGGGACTAGCGGGGTCCTACGAGCAGTACTTC. Amino acids: CASSEGLAGSYEQYF. The variable domain in full, with the rest retrieved from reference TRBV2 and TRBJ2-7, is EPEVTQTPSHQVTQMGQEVILRCVPISNHLYFYWYRQILGQKVEFLVSFYNNEISEKSEIFDDQFSVERPDGSNFTLKIRSTKLEDSAMYFCASSEGLAGSYEQYFGPGTRLTVT.

The chain joins TRBV5-8 to TRBJ1-3; no reliable D call. Per the germline V gene, CDR1 is SGHTS and CDR2 is YDEGEE. The CDR3 totals 12 residues. The ends were cut back, 4 bases at V and 4 bases at J, with 6 bases in the middle. CDR3 amino acids: CASSPRGNTIYF. The CDR3 DNA reads as TGTGCCAGCAGCCCCAGAGGAAACACCATATATTTT.

This clone was seen repeatedly, ten times or more. The chain links TRBV6-2 or TRBV6-3 to TRBJ2-1; TRBD2 matches at 11 bases. Germline lookup yields CDR1 MNHEY and CDR2 SVGEGT. The CDR3 spans 14 residues. V trimming: 2 bases; J trimming: 6 bases; junction bases outside the gene matches: 0. The CDR3 loop is CASSYGTSGNEQFF. DNA for the CDR3: TGTGCCAGCAGTTACGGGACTAGCGGCAATGAGCAGTTCTTC.

The chain uses TRBV28 and TRBJ1-3; 9 positions agree with TRBD1. The CDR3 covers 13 residues. With V trimmed by 5 bases and J by 10 bases, 6 bases remained unmatched. Germline CDR1 MDHEN, CDR2 SYDVKM. CDR3 region: CASSARDRATIYF. CDR3 sequence (DNA): TGTGCCAGCAGTGCACGGGACAGGGCGACCATATATTTT.

The rearrangement joins TRBV28 to TRBJ2-7, with TRBD2 as a possible D gene (5 bases). Between the trimmed V and J ends, which lost 3 bases and 0 bases, there was a span of 15 bases. The CDR3 covers 16 residues. Germline CDR1 is MDHEN and CDR2 is SYDVKM. The CDR3 sequence is CASSFSLRDSSYEQYF. Here the CDR3 DNA reads TGTGCCAGCAGTTTTTCTTTACGGGATTCCTCCTACGAGCAGTACTTC.

The CDR3 nucleotides read TGCAGCGTTTACCTCGTATATCCAGGGGGCGCTAGCACCGGGGAGCTGTTTTTT. This gives the protein CSVYLVYPGGASTGELFF. The chain employs TRBV29-1 and TRBJ2-2, with 8 bases lining up with TRBD1. Germline trimming cut 5 bases from V and 4 bases from J; bases unmatched to any gene: 18. CDR1 is SQVTM, CDR2 ANQGSEA, per germline. The CDR3 totals 18 residues.

The chain links TRBV28 to TRBJ2-2; 8 bases line up with TRBD1. The trim removed 6 bases at V and 4 bases at J, leaving 7 bases unmatched. Germline V lookup: CDR1 MDHEN, CDR2 SYDVKM. There are 15 residues in the CDR3. The CDR3 bases are TGTGCCAGCAGACCGAGGGACAGGCCCACCGGGGAGCTGTTTTTT. It encodes CASRPRDRPTGELFF. The complete variable domain, with remaining parts taken from reference TRBV28 and TRBJ2-2, reads DVKVTQSSRYLVKRTGEKVFLECVQDMDHENMFWYRQDPGLGLRLIYFSYDVKMKEKGDIPEGYSVSREKKERFSLILESASTNQTSMYLCASRPRDRPTGELFFGEGSRLTVL.